The present T cell receptor beta chain was sequenced within a study of cytomegalovirus exposure and HLA in healthy donors. Overall study results and limits: A subsequent analysis found that TCR clusters from the first cohort also tended to co-occur in the 120 or so validation repertoires, with 90% to 95% of cluster scores above 0. Some TCR beta chains (roughly 150 of them) were listed as cytomegalovirus-associated. Confirmation was obtained in vitro that three CMV-associated chains are specific for CMV antigens. Despite most TCR sequences being rare, some public TCRs occurred in many donors.

The V end lost 0 bases, the J end lost 3 bases, and 12 bases lay between the germline ends. CDR1 GTSNPN and CDR2 SVGIG come from the germline V gene (reference sequence). The CDR3 spans 14 residues. This clone was counted only a few times. Antigen specificity is unknown. This table comes from immunoSEQ multiplex PCR, and its TCRdb copy is limited to in-frame clones, with some not included. The table records 250,000 to 300,000 clones, nearly 90% of them present only once. This receptor was obtained from a young woman in good health and CMV-seronegative. The source material was PBMCs. The chain couples TRBV30 to TRBJ2-7; D may be TRBD1 (6 bases). The DNA of the CDR3 is TGTGCCTGGAGTGTCCACAGGGTCAACTACGAGCAGTACTTC. It specifies CAWSVHRVNYEQYF.